The 15 T cell receptor beta chains below all came from one sample that was sequenced in a study of T-cell reconstitution after alpha-beta-depleted transplantation in children. For TCRbeta, the library was prepared with unique molecular identifiers. From the PCR reads, TCRdb called clonotypes with MiXCR, one entry per CDR3 protein. The sample has about 980,000 distinct CDR3 sequences; about 29% are singletons. Sample: PBMCs, mostly from graft donor cells, taken 360 days after TCRalphabeta/CD19-depleted stem cell transplant. These receptors came from a boy less than two years old who had a stem cell transplant for SCID, so the T cells may come from the graft donor.

The chain links TRBV6-1 to TRBJ1-2; 7 nucleotides align to TRBD1. The CDR3 extends over 15 amino acids. V gave up 2 bases and J gave up 5 bases; unmatched junction bases: 8. CDR1 MNHNS and CDR2 SASEGT come from the germline V gene. CDR3 sequence reads: CASSEQTGDRYGYTF. The CDR3 coding sequence is TGTGCCAGCAGTGAACAAACAGGGGATCGGTATGGCTACACCTTC.

This chain uses TRBV6-1 with TRBJ1-2, with 8 bases aligning to TRBD1. With V trimmed by 5 bases and J by 1 base, 6 bases remained unmatched. The CDR3 totals 15 residues. The germline V gene has CDR1 MNHNS and CDR2 SASEGT. Written as DNA, the CDR3 is TGTGCCAGCAGTCGGCAGGGGGCTGATAACTATGGCTACACCTTC. This codes for CASSRQGADNYGYTF.

This clonotype was observed a handful of times. V usage is TRBV20-1 and J usage is TRBJ2-2; weak D call: TRBD2 (5 bases). The CDR3 length is 13 residues. V shed 7 bases and J shed 2 bases, with 11 bases lying between them. Germline V gene data show CDR1 as DFQATT and CDR2 as SNEGSKA (reference sequence). CDR3 sequence reads: CSGTLGNTGELFF. The CDR3 DNA reads as TGCAGTGGGACTTTAGGCAACACCGGGGAGCTGTTTTTT.

The CDR3 spells CASSPRKDGTNEQFF. In DNA, the CDR3 is TGTGCCAGCTCACCCCGGAAGGACGGTACCAATGAGCAGTTCTTC. V is TRBV18 and J is TRBJ2-1; D call uncertain. Germline V gene data show CDR1 as KGHSH and CDR2 as LQKENI. The CDR3 spans 15 residues. The V end was cut by 3 bases, the J end by 6 bases, with 15 bases between.

This clonotype was detected a few times. The chain uses TRBV5-1 and TRBJ2-7; 7 nucleotides match TRBD1. The J segment lost 0 bases and the V segment lost 0 bases, leaving 9 bases of the junction unmatched. This CDR3 comprises 17 residues. Germline V gene sequence: CDR1 SGHRS, CDR2 YFSETQ. The DNA for the CDR3 is TGCGCCAGCAGCTTGGCCCCGGGACAGCAGAGCTCCTACGAGCAGTACTTC. The encoded protein is CASSLAPGQQSSYEQYF.

This clonotype has a handful of counts. The chain uses TRBV7-2 and TRBJ2-2, with D unclear. Trimming cost V 2 bases and J 1 base, with 8 bases left between them. The CDR3 is 15 residues long. Germline-derived CDR1 and CDR2 are SGHTA and FQGNSA. CDR3 residues: CASSLMGRNTGELFF. CDR3 sequence (DNA): TGTGCCAGCAGCTTAATGGGCCGGAACACCGGGGAGCTGTTTTTT.

The chain employs TRBV20-1 and TRBJ2-1; no definite D call. The germline CDR1 and CDR2 sequences are DFQATT and SNEGSKA (reference sequence). Trimming took 0 bases from V and 0 from J, leaving 9 bases between them. This CDR3 spans 15 amino acids. CDR3: CSAREAASSYNEQFF. DNA for the CDR3: TGCAGTGCTAGAGAGGCGGCCAGCTCCTACAATGAGCAGTTCTTC.

This clonotype showed up just a few times. The chain is built from TRBV14 and TRBJ2-7; D is ambiguous. Between the trimmed V and J ends, which lost 1 base and 0 bases, there was a span of 10 bases. The CDR3 totals 15 residues. Germline lookup yields CDR1 SGHDN and CDR2 FVKESK. Here the CDR3 reads CASSQAPGSSYEQYF. CDR3 sequence (DNA): TGTGCCAGCAGCCAAGCTCCAGGTAGCTCCTACGAGCAGTACTTC.

This clonotype has more than one count but fewer than ten. This chain uses TRBV28 with TRBJ2-5; 14 nucleotides align to TRBD2. Germline CDR1 MDHEN, CDR2 SYDVKM. J lost 5 bases, V lost 4 bases, and 6 bases had no gene match. This CDR3 is 16 amino acids long. In nucleotides, the CDR3 is TGTGCCAGCAGTTGGGGACTAGCGGGGGAAGGGGAGACCCAGTACTTC. This codes for CASSWGLAGEGETQYF.

The DNA of the CDR3 is TGCAGCGTTGAAGCCCCTGGGTTAGGGAACACCATATATTTT. Protein: CSVEAPGLGNTIYF. J is TRBJ1-3 and V is TRBV29-1; D gene uncertain. The CDR3 runs 14 residues. In germline, CDR1 is SQVTM, CDR2 ANQGSEA. The germline V and J ends were trimmed by 1 base and 7 bases, with 14 bases remaining between them.

This clonotype was observed a few times. The chain employs TRBV12-3 or TRBV12-4 and TRBJ2-2; D gene unclear. The CDR3 sequence is 13 residues long. V was shortened by 6 bases and J by 2 bases, with 7 bases between the two germline ends. This chain's CDR3 is CASREGNTGELFF. DNA for the CDR3: TGTGCCAGCAGAGAAGGAAACACCGGGGAGCTGTTTTTT.

This chain uses TRBV4-1 with TRBJ2-5, with D unresolved. The CDR3 loop spans 13 amino acids. V lost 1 base, J lost 5 bases, and 8 bases lay in between. Germline V CDR1 and CDR2: MGHRA, YSYEKL. This CDR3 is CASSQAGLETQYF. DNA of the CDR3: TGCGCCAGCAGCCAAGCCGGGTTGGAGACCCAGTACTTC.

This clonotype was observed a few times. The V and J genes are TRBV20-1 and TRBJ2-3, with a tentative D call TRBD2 (6 bases). V was clipped by 6 bases and J by 1 base, with 17 bases between them. This CDR3 has 15 amino acids. Germline V gene sequence: CDR1 DFQATT, CDR2 SNEGSKA (reference sequence). This CDR3 reads CSAPRQGGGTDTQYF. CDR3 in DNA: TGCAGTGCGCCACGGCAGGGCGGGGGCACAGATACGCAGTATTTT.

V usage is TRBV20-1 and J usage is TRBJ2-3; D may be TRBD2 (6 bases). V was clipped by 2 bases and J by 5 bases, with 14 bases between them. Per germline, CDR1 DFQATT and CDR2 SNEGSKA (reference sequence). The CDR3 has 14 amino acids. This CDR3 is CSARLVAGKDTQYF. The CDR3 nucleotides are TGCAGTGCTAGACTAGTGGCGGGAAAAGATACGCAGTATTTT.

This clonotype was counted many times. The chain is built from TRBV5-1 and TRBJ2-4, with 12 bases identical to TRBD2. Germline V gene data show CDR1 as SGHRS and CDR2 as YFSETQ. The CDR3 loop spans 16 amino acids. V dropped 4 bases and J dropped 8; count of bases not matched to a gene: 10. CDR3 DNA: TGCGCCAGCAGCCCACCAGCTAGCGGGGGGGCCGACATTCAGTACTTC. The encoded protein is CASSPPASGGADIQYF.